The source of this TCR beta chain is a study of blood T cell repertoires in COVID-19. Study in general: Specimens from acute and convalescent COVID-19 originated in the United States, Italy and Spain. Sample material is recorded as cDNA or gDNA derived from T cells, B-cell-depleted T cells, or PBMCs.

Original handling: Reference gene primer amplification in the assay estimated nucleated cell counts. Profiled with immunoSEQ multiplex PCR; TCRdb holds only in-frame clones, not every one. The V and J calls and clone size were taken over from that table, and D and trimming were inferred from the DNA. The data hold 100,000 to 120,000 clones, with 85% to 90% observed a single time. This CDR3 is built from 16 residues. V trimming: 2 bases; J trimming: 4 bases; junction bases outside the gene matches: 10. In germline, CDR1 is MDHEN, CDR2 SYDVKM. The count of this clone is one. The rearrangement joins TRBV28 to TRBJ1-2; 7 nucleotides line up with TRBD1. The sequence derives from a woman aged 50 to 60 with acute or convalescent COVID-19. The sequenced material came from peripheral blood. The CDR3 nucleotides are TGTGCCAGCAGTTTAAGGCCAGGGGGAGAGGTCTATGGCTACACCTTC. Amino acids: CASSLRPGGEVYGYTF.